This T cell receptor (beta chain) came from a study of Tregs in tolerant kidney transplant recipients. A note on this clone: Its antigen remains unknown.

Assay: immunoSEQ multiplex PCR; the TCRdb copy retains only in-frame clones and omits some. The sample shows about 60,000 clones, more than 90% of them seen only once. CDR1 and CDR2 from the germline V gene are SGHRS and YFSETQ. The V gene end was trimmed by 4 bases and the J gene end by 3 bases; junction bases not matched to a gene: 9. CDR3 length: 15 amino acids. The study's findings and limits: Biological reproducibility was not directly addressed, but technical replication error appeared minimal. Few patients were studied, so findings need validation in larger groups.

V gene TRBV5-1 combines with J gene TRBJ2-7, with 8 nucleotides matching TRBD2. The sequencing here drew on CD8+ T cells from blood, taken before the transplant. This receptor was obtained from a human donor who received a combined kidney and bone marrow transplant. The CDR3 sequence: CASSLPASGYYEQYF. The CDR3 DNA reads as TGCGCCAGCAGCCTCCCGGCTAGCGGGTACTACGAGCAGTACTTC.